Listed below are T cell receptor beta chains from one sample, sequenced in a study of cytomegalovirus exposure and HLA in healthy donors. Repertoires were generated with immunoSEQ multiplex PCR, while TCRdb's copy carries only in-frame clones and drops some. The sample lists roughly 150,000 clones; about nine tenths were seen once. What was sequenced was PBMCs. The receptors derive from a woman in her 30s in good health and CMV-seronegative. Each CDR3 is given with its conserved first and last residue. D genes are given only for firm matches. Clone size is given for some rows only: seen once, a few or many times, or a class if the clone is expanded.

TGTGCCATCAGAGTATTTGAGACCCAGTACTTC	CAIRVFETQYF	TRBV10-3	TRBJ2-5	NA	NA
TGTGCCAGAGGGACAATTCACACCGGGGAGCTGTTTTTT	CARGTIHTGELFF	TRBV6-1	TRBJ2-2	NA	NA
TGTGCCAGCAGCTTATACGGCACAGATACGCAGTATTTT	CASSLYGTDTQYF	TRBV11-3	TRBJ2-3	NA	NA
TGTGCCAGCCAACGGGACAGGGGAGAGACCCAGTACTTC	CASQRDRGETQYF	TRBV6-6	TRBJ2-5	TRBD1	NA
TGCAGTGCTAATCTGGGACAGGAGTTCTTC	CSANLGQEFF	TRBV20-1	TRBJ2-1	TRBD1	NA
TGTGCCAGCAGCCCGCCGGGACAGGGGTACACCGGGGAGCTGTTTTTT	CASSPPGQGYTGELFF	TRBV7-2	TRBJ2-2	TRBD1	NA
TGTGCCAGTAGTATGGGAACAGGGAGATCTGGAAACACCATATATTTT	CASSMGTGRSGNTIYF	TRBV19	TRBJ1-3	NA	NA
TGTGCCAGCAGCTTCGTACAAGAGCAGTACTTC	CASSFVQEQYF	TRBV5-6	TRBJ2-7	NA	NA
TGCGCCAGCAGCTTGGCCCTTTGGGGGAACACTGAAGCTTTCTTT	CASSLALWGNTEAFF	TRBV5-1	TRBJ1-1	NA	NA
TGTGCCAGCAGCTTAGGGGACAGGGCGGGCACTGAAGCTTTCTTT	CASSLGDRAGTEAFF	TRBV11-2	TRBJ1-1	TRBD1	NA
TGTGCCAGCAGTAACTTCTTCGACGAGCAGTACTTC	CASSNFFDEQYF	TRBV7-2	TRBJ2-7	NA	many
TGTGCCAGCAGCTCTCGACTAGCGGGCACAGATACGCAGTATTTT	CASSSRLAGTDTQYF	TRBV13	TRBJ2-3	TRBD2	NA
TGCAGCGTCTCACAGGGGGATTTCGATGGCTACACCTTC	CSVSQGDFDGYTF	TRBV29-1	TRBJ1-2	TRBD1	few
TGTGCCAGCAGTTTGACAGGGGGCTCGTATCAGCCCCAGCATTTT	CASSLTGGSYQPQHF	TRBV28	TRBJ1-5	TRBD1	NA
TGTGCCAGCAGCCGGGACAGGGGAATTTCTAACTATGGCTACACCTTC	CASSRDRGISNYGYTF	TRBV27	TRBJ1-2	TRBD1	NA
TGTGCCACCAGCAGGGGAGAATCTGGGGCCAACGTCCTGACTTTC	CATSRGESGANVLTF	TRBV15	TRBJ2-6	NA	NA
TGTGCCAGCAGTTTACCTACAGGGGAAGTATTAGGCTACACCTTC	CASSLPTGEVLGYTF	TRBV28	TRBJ1-2	TRBD1	few
TGCGCCAGCAGCCAAGAGGGCCCCACTAGCGGGGGGATAGCAGATACGCAGTATTTT	CASSQEGPTSGGIADTQYF	TRBV4-3	TRBJ2-3	TRBD2	few
TGTGCCTGGAGTGTAGGACAGCCTAATGAAAAACTGTTTTTT	CAWSVGQPNEKLFF	TRBV30	TRBJ1-4	NA	NA
TGTGCCAGCAGACCTCTAACAGGGTTAATGTATGGCTACACCTTC	CASRPLTGLMYGYTF	TRBV27	TRBJ1-2	NA	many
TGTGCCAGCAGTTCGGATACGTTAGGGGATACTGAAGCTTTCTTT	CASSSDTLGDTEAFF	TRBV28	TRBJ1-1	NA	NA
TGTGCCAGCAGCCCCCAAGGGTCGGCAGGCGGGTATGGCTACACCTTC	CASSPQGSAGGYGYTF	TRBV7-2	TRBJ1-2	NA	NA
TGTGCTAGTGGTTTGGCGCAAACCCAGTACTTC	CASGLAQTQYF	TRBV12-5	TRBJ2-5	NA	NA
TGTGCCAGCAGCAACAAGAACACTGAAGCTTTCTTT	CASSNKNTEAFF	TRBV2	TRBJ1-1	NA	few
TGTGCCTGGAGTGTTAATAGCGGGACCGAGCAGTACTTC	CAWSVNSGTEQYF	TRBV30	TRBJ2-7	TRBD2	NA
TGTGCCAGTAGTATTCTGGGTACGGCTTTCTTT	CASSILGTAFF	TRBV19	TRBJ1-1	NA	NA
TGTGCCAGCAGTACAACCCGGACAGGGCACCAGCCCCAGCATTTT	CASSTTRTGHQPQHF	TRBV27	TRBJ1-5	TRBD1	NA
TGTGCCAGCAGTTACCTAGGGACAGGCAATGGCTACACCTTC	CASSYLGTGNGYTF	TRBV6-5	TRBJ1-2	TRBD1	once
TGTGCCAGCAGCTCCACCGGGAGGGGGAAGGAAAAACTGTTTTTT	CASSSTGRGKEKLFF	TRBV7-9	TRBJ1-4	NA	NA
TGTGCCAGCTCCGTGGCGTGGGGGGAAAAACTGTTTTTT	CASSVAWGEKLFF	TRBV25-1	TRBJ1-4	NA	NA
TGCGCCAGCAGCTTAGGGAGGACTGAAGCTTTCTTT	CASSLGRTEAFF	TRBV5-1	TRBJ1-1	NA	NA
TGTGCCAGCAGCTTAGTGGGGGAGCAGTACTTC	CASSLVGEQYF	TRBV7-9	TRBJ2-7	NA	NA
TGTGCCAGCAGGGGACTAAGGGCCCCAGATACGCAGTATTTT	CASRGLRAPDTQYF	TRBV27	TRBJ2-3	TRBD2	NA
TGTGCCAGCAGTGAGACTAGCGGGAGTATGGGCGGGGAGCTGTTTTTT	CASSETSGSMGGELFF	TRBV2	TRBJ2-2	TRBD2	NA
TGTGCCAGCGCCCCTATTATCCAGTACTTC	CASAPIIQYF	TRBV27	TRBJ2-5	NA	NA
TGCACCAGCAATCGGACAGGGGCCCTCTATAGCAATCAGCCCCAGCATTTT	CTSNRTGALYSNQPQHF	TRBV1	TRBJ1-5	NA	NA
TGTGCCAGCAGCCTAGGGGACCGGGAGCAGTACTTC	CASSLGDREQYF	TRBV7-9	TRBJ2-7	NA	NA
TGTGCCAGCAGCCTGACAGCCGGACAGGGGGCGACTGGGGCCAACGTCCTGACTTTC	CASSLTAGQGATGANVLTF	TRBV13	TRBJ2-6	TRBD1	NA
TGTGCCAGCAGCTTAGAAACACGTCACAATGAGCAGTTCTTC	CASSLETRHNEQFF	TRBV11-2	TRBJ2-1	NA	NA
TGTGCCAGCGGGACTAGCGGGTATGCAGATACGCAGTATTTT	CASGTSGYADTQYF	TRBV11-1	TRBJ2-3	TRBD2	NA
TGCGCCAGCAGCTTGGGACACAAGGAAACTGAAGCTTTCTTT	CASSLGHKETEAFF	TRBV5-1	TRBJ1-1	NA	NA
TGCGCCAGCAGCCAAGCCGAGGGACAGAACTATGGCTACACCTTC	CASSQAEGQNYGYTF	TRBV4-1	TRBJ1-2	TRBD1	once
TGTGCCAGCAGCTTGTTGGGACTAGCGGGCGTCGACGAGCAGTACTTC	CASSLLGLAGVDEQYF	TRBV5-4	TRBJ2-7	TRBD2	once
TGTGCCATCAGTGTTCAACCGGGTCTTGAAAAACTGTTTTTT	CAISVQPGLEKLFF	TRBV10-3	TRBJ1-4	NA	NA
TGTGCCAGCAGGCGACCAGGGGCCATTGCGAGGGGCTACACCTTC	CASRRPGAIARGYTF	TRBV2	TRBJ1-2	NA	NA
TGTGCCAGCAGTTTAGACAGGGGGTACGAGCAGTACTTC	CASSLDRGYEQYF	TRBV27	TRBJ2-7	TRBD1	NA